This T cell receptor (beta chain) was observed in a study of blood T cells in healthy people across ages. Study-level results: Among T cells, TCR beta diversity per million cells dropped roughly linearly as age rose.

There are 14 residues in the CDR3. Germline V gene data show CDR1 as MGHRA and CDR2 as YSYEKL. J lost 6 bases, V lost 0 bases, and 4 bases had no gene match. Of note for this clonotype: The antigen is undetermined.

Using a J-beta primer mix together with a sample-barcoded 5' primer, a second PCR was run for roughly 7 to 11 cycles. TCRdb processed the 5' RACE reads anew with MiXCR; each CDR3 protein has one entry. The table has 1,300,000 or so distinct CDR3 sequences, around 59% seen once; the top ten hold 6.7%. The receptor's source is a man aged 18 to 35 in good health. Sequenced material: blood. This chain links TRBV4-1 with TRBJ2-7; TRBD2 aligns across 8 bases. The DNA for the CDR3 is TGCGCCAGCAGCCAAGATCGCGGGGGGCTCGAGCAGTACTTC. Translating it yields CASSQDRGGLEQYF.